This is a list of T cell receptor beta chains from one sample in a study of blood T cell repertoires in COVID-19. Assay: immunoSEQ multiplex PCR; the TCRdb copy retains only in-frame clones and omits some. Among around 56,000 clones, 87% were seen once, and the ten largest hold 6.9%. Material for sequencing was peripheral blood. The source of these receptors is a man in his sixties with active or convalescent COVID-19. Each CDR3 is given with its conserved first and last residue. A D gene is named only where the DNA matches it firmly. Rows give clone size only sometimes, using once, few, many, or a class for an expanded clone.

V	J	D	size	DNA	CDR3
TRBV6-5	TRBJ2-7	-	-	TGTGCCAGCAGTTACAAGAGGCCCTCCTACGAGCAGTACTTC	CASSYKRPSYEQYF
TRBV2	TRBJ1-5	TRBD1	-	TGTGCCAGCAGTGAGGACAGACAGGGTCAGCCCCAGCATTTT	CASSEDRQGQPQHF
TRBV15	TRBJ2-3	-	-	TGTGCCACCAGCAGAGAGAGGACAGCTAGCACAGATACGCAGTATTTT	CATSRERTASTDTQYF
TRBV7-8	TRBJ1-3	-	-	TGTGCCAGCAGCCCAAACGTGGTCAGAACCTCTGGAAACACCATATATTTT	CASSPNVVRTSGNTIYF
TRBV7-9	TRBJ1-2	-	-	TGTGCCAGCAGCTTTCTGGTGGGCGGCTACACCTTC	CASSFLVGGYTF
TRBV20-1	TRBJ1-3	-	few	TGCAGTGCTAGTCCGTTGGGGGGGATCTCTGGAAACACCATATATTTT	CSASPLGGISGNTIYF
TRBV27	TRBJ2-2	-	-	TGTGCCAGCAGTCTGCAGGGGAACGCCGGGGAGCTGTTTTTT	CASSLQGNAGELFF
TRBV28	TRBJ1-4	TRBD1	-	TGTGCCGGACAGGGATCGAACGAAAAACTGTTTTTT	CAGQGSNEKLFF
TRBV7-2	TRBJ1-2	-	once	TGTGCCAGCAGCTTAGGAAGGCAGGCCGTAGGCTACACCTTC	CASSLGRQAVGYTF
TRBV20-1	TRBJ1-2	-	-	TGCAGTGCTCCGACGGGCTATGGCTACACCTTC	CSAPTGYGYTF
TRBV6-5	TRBJ1-1	-	-	TGTGCCAGCAGTTACGATCATGCAGGTAACACTGAAGCTTTCTTT	CASSYDHAGNTEAFF